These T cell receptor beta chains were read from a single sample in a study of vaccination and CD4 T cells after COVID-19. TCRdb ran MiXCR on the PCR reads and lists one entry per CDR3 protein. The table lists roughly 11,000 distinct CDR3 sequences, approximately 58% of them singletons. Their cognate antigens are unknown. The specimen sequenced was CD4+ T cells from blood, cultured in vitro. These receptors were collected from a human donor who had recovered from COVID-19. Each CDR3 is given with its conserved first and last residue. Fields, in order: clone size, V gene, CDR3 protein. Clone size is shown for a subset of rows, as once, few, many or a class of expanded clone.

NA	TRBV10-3	CAISPRDGGEQYF
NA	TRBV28	CASKSGQGEETQYF
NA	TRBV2	CASRQGGSYNEQFF
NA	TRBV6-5	CASSYGPQETQYF
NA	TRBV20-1	CSVWTGTYGYTF
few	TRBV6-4	CASSDRWGYGYTF
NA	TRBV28	CASSLSGQGGEQYF
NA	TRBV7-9	CASSYSGTSSYEQYF
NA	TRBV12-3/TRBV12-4	CASSLRAGVADTQYF
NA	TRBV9	CASSVEMGTEAFF
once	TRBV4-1	CASSSKGLAGDGKTQYF
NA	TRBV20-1	CSARGGRAVGYTDTQYF
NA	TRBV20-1	CSARDPRTGGELFF
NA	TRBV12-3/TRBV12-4	CASSFSGDGNQPQHF
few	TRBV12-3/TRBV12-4	CASSQRAQPQHF
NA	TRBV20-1	CSATPVTEWGSNQPQHF
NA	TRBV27	CASRTYTESGNTIYF
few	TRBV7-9	CASSLSGVSGNTIYF
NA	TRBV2	CASSPREGREFF
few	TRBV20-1	CSARILASTDTQYF
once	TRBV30	CAWTPLAETQYF
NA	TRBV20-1	CSASRTSARNNEQFF
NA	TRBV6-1	CASRPGGFNEQFF
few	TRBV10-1	CASSESRERDTQYF
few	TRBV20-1	CSAFQTGVEKLFF
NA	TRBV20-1	CSARDHGGGTYNEQFF
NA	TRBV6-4	CASSEGLAGVDTQYF
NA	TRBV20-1	CSARTGLNTGELFF
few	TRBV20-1	CSAWVGSKGTDTQYF
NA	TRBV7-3	CASSFSGSVSSNEQFF
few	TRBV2	CASSQVLRDRSYEQYF
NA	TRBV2	CASSLDRVNQPQHF
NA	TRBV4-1	CASSHGRGGQPQHF
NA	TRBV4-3	CASSQGAGSGNTIYF
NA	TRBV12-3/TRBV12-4	CASSWDMGWSPQHF
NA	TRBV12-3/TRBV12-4	CASNHRRMNTEAFF
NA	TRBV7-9	CASSVTGGRYEQYF
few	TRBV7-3	CASSLSAGTETQYF
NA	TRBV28	CASSSPGLARAYEQYF
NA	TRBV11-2	CASTGTSPSSYNEQFF
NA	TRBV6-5	CASSYSKTAGAFF
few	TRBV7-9	CASTPGAAYEQYF
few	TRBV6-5	CASSFGLAYEQYF
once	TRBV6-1	CASSIYRGGTGELFF
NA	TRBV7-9	CASSPSWGQRFYEQYF
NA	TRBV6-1	CASSIIAGRADTQYF